What follows are 21 T cell receptor beta chains derived from one specimen sequenced in a study of shared clonotypes between healthy human individuals. CD45RO-negative CD8 cells positively selected for CCR7 made up the naive population, which excluded terminally differentiated effector memory CD45RA+ cells. Assay used: immunoSEQ multiplex PCR; TCRdb lists only in-frame clones, some missing. Found here are under 1 million clones, about 97% of them singletons; the top ten hold less than 0.25%. The source material was naive CD8+ T cells sorted from blood. The source is a man aged 25-40 years in good health.

The chain uses TRBV6-6 and TRBJ1-2; D is unresolved. In germline, CDR1 is MNHNY, CDR2 SVGAGI (reference sequence). Trimming cost V 4 bases and J 6 bases, with 15 bases left between them. This CDR3 has 14 residues. This chain's CDR3 is CASSFFNRVNGYTF. In DNA, the CDR3 is TGTGCCAGCAGTTTTTTTAACCGAGTGAATGGCTACACCTTC.

The chain has TRBV7-9 and TRBJ2-7; D is perhaps TRBD1 or TRBD2 (6 bases each). V lost 8 bases and J lost 4, with 24 bases in between. Per the germline V gene, CDR1 is SEHNR and CDR2 is FQNEAQ (reference sequence). CDR3 length equals 16 residues. The DNA of the CDR3 is TGTGCCAGCGGAGGACTCACACAGGGAGGCCATTACGAGCAGTACTTC. It yields the protein CASGGLTQGGHYEQYF.

V usage is TRBV9 and J usage is TRBJ2-3; 9 positions agree with TRBD2. With 4 bases clipped from V and 3 bases from J, the junction kept 6 bases outside the gene matches. This CDR3 has 15 residues. Germline V CDR1 and CDR2: SGDLS, YYNGEE. The CDR3 loop reads CASSFSGSWTDTQYF. The CDR3 DNA follows: TGTGCCAGCAGCTTTAGCGGGAGTTGGACAGATACGCAGTATTTT.

The V gene is TRBV27, the J gene TRBJ2-6; tentative D call: TRBD2 (7 bases). Germline V gene data show CDR1 as MNHEY and CDR2 as SMNVEV (reference sequence). V lost 6 bases to trimming and J lost 2 bases, with 14 bases between them. The CDR3 is made up of 16 amino acids. CDR3 nucleotide sequence: TGTGCCAGCAGGCGTGGGGGGGGGCCTGGGGCCAACGTCCTGACTTTC. This encodes CASRRGGGPGANVLTF.

This sequence joins TRBV7-9 and TRBJ2-3; TRBD2 is a possible D gene (6 bases). Trimming removed 5 bases at V and 5 bases at J, with 20 bases between. The CDR3 contains 16 residues. Germline CDR1 reads SEHNR; CDR2 reads FQNEAQ (reference sequence). CDR3 amino acids: CASSPLGGVEKDTQYF. The CDR3 bases are TGTGCCAGCAGCCCCCTCGGGGGAGTGGAGAAAGATACGCAGTATTTT.

This chain connects TRBV2 to TRBJ2-7, with no clear D. The CDR3 covers 16 residues. V gave up 1 base and J gave up 5 bases, with 18 bases separating them. Germline-derived CDR1 and CDR2 are SNHLY and FYNNEI. CDR3 sequence (DNA): TGTGCCAGCAGTGAAGATCTATTCCCAACCTCGGACGAGCAGTACTTC. Protein sequence: CASSEDLFPTSDEQYF.

The chain carries TRBV5-8 and TRBJ1-1; 8 positions match TRBD1. There are 18 residues in the CDR3. V was pared by 4 bases and J by 3 bases, with 17 bases of the junction left unmatched. Per the germline V gene, CDR1 is SGHTS and CDR2 is YDEGEE. Written as DNA, the CDR3 is TGTGCCAGCAGCGGAAAGGACAGGGTTCTCTCTTTTGACACTGAAGCTTTCTTT. Translated: CASSGKDRVLSFDTEAFF. The full variable domain, its missing parts supplied by reference TRBV5-8 and TRBJ1-1, is EAGVTQSPTHLIKTRGQQATLRCSPISGHTSVYWYQQALGLGLQFLLWYDEGEERNRGNFPPRFSGRQFPNYSSELNVNALELEDSALYLCASSGKDRVLSFDTEAFFGQGTRLTVV.

The CDR3 protein is CASSQLRDQPQHF. CDR3 sequence (DNA): TGCGCCAGCAGCCAACTCAGGGATCAGCCCCAGCATTTT. The chain combines TRBV4-1 with TRBJ1-5; D is perhaps TRBD1 (5 bases). CDR3 size: 13 residues. The germline V gene has CDR1 MGHRA and CDR2 YSYEKL. The V end lost 2 bases, the J end lost 5 bases, and 7 bases lay between the germline ends.

The chain uses TRBV10-3 and TRBJ2-3; D gene uncertain. Deletions cut 5 bases from V and 1 base from J, with 7 bases between. CDR1 ENHRY and CDR2 SYGVKD come from the germline V gene. The CDR3 is 13 residues long. The CDR3 DNA reads TGTGCCATCAGTTCCAGCCGCACAGATACGCAGTATTTT. Translated: CAISSSRTDTQYF.

The chain combines TRBV25-1 with TRBJ2-7, with 8 bases lining up with TRBD1. Per germline, CDR1 MGHDK and CDR2 SYGVNS. V trimming: 7 bases; J trimming: 3 bases; junction bases outside the gene matches: 5. The CDR3 sequence is 13 residues long. CDR3 in amino acids: CASTTGADYEQYF. The CDR3 DNA reads TGTGCCAGCACGACAGGGGCCGACTACGAGCAGTACTTC.

A remark on this clone: This specimen includes other DNA sequences encoding the same CDR3. This rearrangement joins TRBV5-1 to TRBJ2-3; D gene unclear. V gave up 0 bases and J gave up 2 bases, with 10 bases separating them. This CDR3 is built from 15 residues. Germline CDR1 is SGHRS and CDR2 is YFSETQ. CDR3 in amino acids: CASSLVGSSTDTQYF. The CDR3 DNA is TGCGCCAGCAGCTTGGTTGGTAGCTCCACAGATACGCAGTATTTT.

This chain connects TRBV5-8 to TRBJ1-3; D unresolved. The CDR3 is 15 residues long. The germline CDR1 and CDR2 sequences are SGHTS and YDEGEE. Trimming removed 0 bases at V and 1 base at J, with 8 bases between. The CDR3 loop reads CASSLDSQSGNTIYF. In nucleotides, the CDR3 is TGTGCCAGCAGCTTGGACAGTCAGTCTGGAAACACCATATATTTT.

The chain carries TRBV6-1 and TRBJ2-7, with 8 bases identical to TRBD1. The CDR3 is made up of 14 amino acids. Trimming took 5 bases from V and 3 from J; bases not matched to a gene: 6. Per germline, CDR1 MNHNS and CDR2 SASEGT. CDR3 region: CASSTRTGHYEQYF. The DNA of the CDR3 is TGTGCCAGCAGTACTCGGACAGGGCACTACGAGCAGTACTTC.

The rearrangement joins TRBV30 to TRBJ2-2, with D perhaps TRBD1 (5 bases). Trimming removed 2 bases at V and 5 bases at J, with 9 bases between. Germline CDR1 is GTSNPN and CDR2 is SVGIG (reference sequence). This CDR3 is built from 13 residues. The CDR3 nucleotides read TGTGCCTGGAGTCTGGCAGGGACCGGGGAGCTGTTTTTT. Protein product: CAWSLAGTGELFF.

The V and J genes are TRBV7-6 and TRBJ2-5, with D perhaps matching TRBD2 (5 bases). Trimming removed 5 bases at V and 1 base at J, with 14 bases between. In germline, CDR1 is SGHVS, CDR2 FNYEAQ. The CDR3 contains 15 residues. The CDR3 sequence: CASSPRTAGQETQYF. CDR3 in DNA: TGTGCCAGCAGCCCCCGAACGGCGGGCCAAGAGACCCAGTACTTC.

This clone was detected only once. The chain employs TRBV7-9 and TRBJ2-1; 9 bases match TRBD2. J lost 6 bases, V lost 0 bases, and 3 bases had no gene match. Germline-derived CDR1 and CDR2 are SEHNR and FQNEAQ (reference sequence). CDR3 length: 15 amino acids. The CDR3 reads CASSLALAGSNEQFF. For the CDR3, the DNA is TGTGCCAGCAGCTTAGCCCTAGCGGGAAGCAATGAGCAGTTCTTC.

The V and J genes are TRBV11-2 and TRBJ1-1, with 10 bases fitting TRBD1. J lost 4 bases, V lost 4 bases, and 6 bases had no gene match. Germline V CDR1 and CDR2: SGHAT, FQNNGV. The CDR3 has 15 residues. CDR3 in DNA: TGTGCCAGCAGCTCCTATCGACAGGGGGCCACTGAAGCTTTCTTT. Its protein is CASSSYRQGATEAFF.

This sequence joins TRBV5-8 and TRBJ1-1; possibly TRBD1 for D (6 bases). V was cut by 5 bases and J by 5 bases, with 13 bases left in between. There are 13 residues in the CDR3. Germline lookup yields CDR1 SGHTS and CDR2 YDEGEE. The CDR3 spells CASRPPGATEAFF. Here the CDR3 DNA reads TGTGCCAGCAGACCCCCGGGGGCAACTGAAGCTTTCTTT.

The chain carries TRBV7-9 and TRBJ1-1; D is unclear. The CDR3 sequence is 16 residues long. CDR1 SEHNR and CDR2 FQNEAQ come from the germline V gene (reference sequence). V lost 5 bases, J lost 6 bases, and 22 bases lay in between. The CDR3 loop reads CASSVDKLISGAEAFF. Written as DNA, the CDR3 is TGTGCCAGCAGCGTAGACAAACTCATCTCTGGCGCTGAAGCTTTCTTT.

V is TRBV9 and J is TRBJ1-1; no clear D gene. The germline V and J ends were trimmed by 1 base and 5 bases, with 9 bases remaining between them. This CDR3 spans 13 amino acids. Germline V lookup: CDR1 SGDLS, CDR2 YYNGEE. The CDR3 nucleotides are TGTGCCAGCAGCGTAACCGCGGGGACTGAAGCTTTCTTT. Translated: CASSVTAGTEAFF.

The rearrangement joins TRBV11-3 to TRBJ2-3, with 8 bases identical to TRBD2. V dropped 5 bases and J dropped 4; count of bases not matched to a gene: 11. CDR1 SGHNT and CDR2 YENEEA come from the germline V gene. The CDR3 is 16 amino acids. CDR3 nucleotide sequence: TGTGCCAGCAGCCCCAGAGCGGGAGTTAATCCAGATACGCAGTATTTT. Residues: CASSPRAGVNPDTQYF. Full variable domain (remainder filled in from reference TRBV11-3 and TRBJ2-3): EAGVVQSPRYKIIEKKQPVAFWCNPISGHNTLYWYLQNLGQGPELLIRYENEEAVDDSQLPKDRFSAERLKGVDSTLKIQPAELGDSAVYLCASSPRAGVNPDTQYFGPGTRLTVL.